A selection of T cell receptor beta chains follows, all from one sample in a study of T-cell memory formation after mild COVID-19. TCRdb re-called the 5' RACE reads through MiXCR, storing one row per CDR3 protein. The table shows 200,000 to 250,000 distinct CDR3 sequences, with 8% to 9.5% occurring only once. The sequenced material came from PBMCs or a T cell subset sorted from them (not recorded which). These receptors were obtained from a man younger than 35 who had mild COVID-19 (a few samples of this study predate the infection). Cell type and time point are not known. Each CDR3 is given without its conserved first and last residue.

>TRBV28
ASSFFGVRSYEQY
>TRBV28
ASRRDRARQPQH
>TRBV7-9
ASSLRTSGVTDTQY
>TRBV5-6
ASSPGRTAVTQY
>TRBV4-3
ASSPPPSQTKGLYGYT
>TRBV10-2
ASSGQGVNQSQH
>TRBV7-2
ASSLTATLEAF
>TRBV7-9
ASTMGQGFTDTQY
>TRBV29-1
SVDRQGPNVGSEAF
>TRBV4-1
ASSPDMTDTEAF
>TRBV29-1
SVDARGLNTEAF
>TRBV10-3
AISHGTRGDNEQF
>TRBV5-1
ASSHIDRGQVSTEAF
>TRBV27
ASSLSTILGYTDTQY
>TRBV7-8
ASSSFLTSGGTGELF
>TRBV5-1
ASSPERDTQY
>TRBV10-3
AISGQGGESTEAF
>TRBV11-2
ASSFGQKDEQF
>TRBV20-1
SALQGNQPQH
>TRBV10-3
AITPGVQETQY
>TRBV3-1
ASSRSGLGDPGELF
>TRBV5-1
ASSLPDRVLFTDTQY
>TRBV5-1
ASSLKSGRTDTQY
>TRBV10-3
AIRRGEDTQY
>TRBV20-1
SARQDRETEAF
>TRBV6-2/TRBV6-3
ASSSAGEGWQLYT
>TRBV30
AWSPDDNSPLH
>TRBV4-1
ASSLGLAGGRSTDTQY
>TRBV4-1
ASSQEWGSYGYT
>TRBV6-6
ASSFPREGNQPQH
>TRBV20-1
SARAAGGFNEQF
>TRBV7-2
ASSLVGSDGYT
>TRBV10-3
ASRDRVENEQY
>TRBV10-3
AISEVDTFTGELF
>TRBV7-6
ASSSGVTGELF
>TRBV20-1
SARDSAFEAF
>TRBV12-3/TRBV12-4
ASRGMGANVLT
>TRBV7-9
ASSPLSRRTNTGELF
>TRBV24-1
ATSDLDGNTIY
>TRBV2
ASSRRYTEAF
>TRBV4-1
ASSHQKAGTGFEDTQY
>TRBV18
ASSQTGGANTEAF
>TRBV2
ASMAAGTDTQY
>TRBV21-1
ASRLIQTDTQY
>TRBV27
ASNRQGETGELF
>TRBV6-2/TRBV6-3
ASSSTGEVQPQH
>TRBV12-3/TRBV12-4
ASSLPPQPQH
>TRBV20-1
SAMEQGSYNSPLH
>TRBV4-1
ASSQKSKSSGNTIY
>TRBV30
AWSHFPKANVLT
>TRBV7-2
ASSFNEGGYNEQF